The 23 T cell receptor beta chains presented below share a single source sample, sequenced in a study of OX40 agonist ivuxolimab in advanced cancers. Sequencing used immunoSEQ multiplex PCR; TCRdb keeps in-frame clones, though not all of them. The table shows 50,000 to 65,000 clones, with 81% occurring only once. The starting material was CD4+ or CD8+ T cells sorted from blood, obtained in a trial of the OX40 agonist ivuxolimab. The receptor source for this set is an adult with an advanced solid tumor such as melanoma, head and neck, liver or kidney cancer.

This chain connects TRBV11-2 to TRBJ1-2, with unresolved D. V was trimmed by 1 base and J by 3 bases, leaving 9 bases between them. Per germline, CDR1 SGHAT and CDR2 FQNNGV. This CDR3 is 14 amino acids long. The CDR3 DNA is TGTGCCAGCAGCTTAGTCCCTGCAGACTATGGCTACACCTTC. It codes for CASSLVPADYGYTF.

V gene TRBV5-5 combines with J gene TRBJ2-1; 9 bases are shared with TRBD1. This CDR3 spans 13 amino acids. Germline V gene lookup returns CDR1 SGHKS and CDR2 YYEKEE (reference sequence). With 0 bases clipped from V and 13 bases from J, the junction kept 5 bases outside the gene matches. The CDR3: CASSLDRGLGQFF. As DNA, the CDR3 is TGTGCCAGCAGCTTGGACAGGGGGCTTGGTCAGTTCTTC. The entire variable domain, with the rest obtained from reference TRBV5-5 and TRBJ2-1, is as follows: DAGVTQSPTHLIKTRGQQVTLRCSPISGHKSVSWYQQVLGQGPQFIFQYYEKEERGRGNFPDRFSARQFPNYSSELNVNALLLGDSALYLCASSLDRGLGQFFGPGTRLTVL.

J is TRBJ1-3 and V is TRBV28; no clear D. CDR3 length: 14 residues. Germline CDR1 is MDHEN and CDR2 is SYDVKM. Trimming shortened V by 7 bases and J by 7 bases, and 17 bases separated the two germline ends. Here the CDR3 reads CASTVGVKWNTIYF. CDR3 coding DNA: TGTGCCAGCACAGTTGGGGTCAAGTGGAACACCATATATTTT.

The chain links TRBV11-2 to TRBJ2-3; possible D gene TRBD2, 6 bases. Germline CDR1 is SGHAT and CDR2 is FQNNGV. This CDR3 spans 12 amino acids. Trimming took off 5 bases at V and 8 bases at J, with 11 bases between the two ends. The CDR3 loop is CASSRGVGTQYF. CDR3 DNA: TGTGCCAGCAGCCGCGGGGTCGGTACGCAGTATTTT.

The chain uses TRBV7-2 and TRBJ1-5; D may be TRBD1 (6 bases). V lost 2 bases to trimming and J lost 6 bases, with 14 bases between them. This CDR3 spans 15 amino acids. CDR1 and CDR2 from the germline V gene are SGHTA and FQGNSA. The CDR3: CASSLLTGGGQPQHF. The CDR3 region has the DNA TGTGCCAGCAGCTTACTGACAGGCGGGGGTCAGCCCCAGCATTTT.

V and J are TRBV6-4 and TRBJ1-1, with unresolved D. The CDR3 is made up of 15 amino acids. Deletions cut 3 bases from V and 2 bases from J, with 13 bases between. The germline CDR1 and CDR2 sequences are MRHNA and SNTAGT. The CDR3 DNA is TGTGCCAGCAGTGATTTTGGACTCCCTAACACTGAAGCTTTCTTT. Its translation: CASSDFGLPNTEAFF.

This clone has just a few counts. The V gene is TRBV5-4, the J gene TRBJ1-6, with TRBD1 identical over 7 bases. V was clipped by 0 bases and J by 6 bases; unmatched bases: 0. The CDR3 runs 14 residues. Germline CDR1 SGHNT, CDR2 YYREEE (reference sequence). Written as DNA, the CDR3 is TGTGCCAGCAGCTTGGACAGGGGTAATTCACCCCTCCACTTT. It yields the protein CASSLDRGNSPLHF. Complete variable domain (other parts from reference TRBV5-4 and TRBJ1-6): ETGVTQSPTHLIKTRGQQVTLRCSSQSGHNTVSWYQQALGQGPQFIFQYYREEENGRGNFPPRFSGLQFPNYSSELNVNALELDDSALYLCASSLDRGNSPLHFGNGTRLTVT.

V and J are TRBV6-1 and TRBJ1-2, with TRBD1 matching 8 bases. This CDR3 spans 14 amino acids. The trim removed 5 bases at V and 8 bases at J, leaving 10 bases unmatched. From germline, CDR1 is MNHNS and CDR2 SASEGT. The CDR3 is CASSTSQGAWGYTF. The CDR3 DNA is TGTGCCAGCAGTACCTCCCAGGGGGCTTGGGGCTACACCTTC.

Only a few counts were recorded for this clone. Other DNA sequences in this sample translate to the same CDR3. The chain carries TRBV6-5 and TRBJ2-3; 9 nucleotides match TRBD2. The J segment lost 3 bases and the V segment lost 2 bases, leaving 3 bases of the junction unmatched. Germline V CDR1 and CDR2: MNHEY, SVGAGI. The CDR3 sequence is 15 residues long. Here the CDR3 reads CASSYGGGGTDTQYF. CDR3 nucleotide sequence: TGTGCCAGCAGTTACGGCGGGGGGGGAACAGATACGCAGTATTTT.

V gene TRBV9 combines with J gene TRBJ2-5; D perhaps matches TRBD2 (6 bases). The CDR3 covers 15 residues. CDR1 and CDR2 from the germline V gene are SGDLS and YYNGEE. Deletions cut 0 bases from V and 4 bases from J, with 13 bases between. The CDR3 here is CASSVGGGASETQYF. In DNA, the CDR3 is TGTGCCAGCAGCGTAGGTGGCGGGGCTTCAGAGACCCAGTACTTC.

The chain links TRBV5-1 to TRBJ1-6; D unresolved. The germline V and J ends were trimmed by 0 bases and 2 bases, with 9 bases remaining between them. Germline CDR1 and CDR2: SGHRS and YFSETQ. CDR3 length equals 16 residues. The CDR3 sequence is CASSLAGATYNSPLHF. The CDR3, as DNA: TGCGCCAGCAGCTTGGCCGGAGCAACCTATAATTCACCCCTCCACTTT.

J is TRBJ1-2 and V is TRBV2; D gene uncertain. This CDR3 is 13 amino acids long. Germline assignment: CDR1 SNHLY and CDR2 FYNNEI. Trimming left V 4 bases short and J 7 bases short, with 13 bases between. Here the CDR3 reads CASSVSMVLGYTF. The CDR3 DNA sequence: TGTGCCAGCAGTGTGTCAATGGTGCTTGGCTACACCTTC.

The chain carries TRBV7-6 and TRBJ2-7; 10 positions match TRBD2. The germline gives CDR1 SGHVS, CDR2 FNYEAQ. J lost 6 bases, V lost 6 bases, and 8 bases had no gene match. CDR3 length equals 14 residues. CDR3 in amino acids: CASSVNIAGGEQYF. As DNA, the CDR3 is TGTGCCAGCAGTGTAAATATAGCGGGGGGCGAGCAGTACTTC.

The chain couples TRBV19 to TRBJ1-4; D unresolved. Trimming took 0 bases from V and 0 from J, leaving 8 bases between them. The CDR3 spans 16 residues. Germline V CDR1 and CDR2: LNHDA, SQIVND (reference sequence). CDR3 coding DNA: TGTGCCAGTAGTATAGAGAGGAGTGCAACTAATGAAAAACTGTTTTTT. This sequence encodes CASSIERSATNEKLFF.

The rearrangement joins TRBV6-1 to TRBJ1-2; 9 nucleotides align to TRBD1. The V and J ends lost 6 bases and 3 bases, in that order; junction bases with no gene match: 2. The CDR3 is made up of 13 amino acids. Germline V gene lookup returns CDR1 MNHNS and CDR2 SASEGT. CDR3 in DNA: TGTGCCAGCAGCCGGGACAGGGACTATGGCTACACCTTC. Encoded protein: CASSRDRDYGYTF.

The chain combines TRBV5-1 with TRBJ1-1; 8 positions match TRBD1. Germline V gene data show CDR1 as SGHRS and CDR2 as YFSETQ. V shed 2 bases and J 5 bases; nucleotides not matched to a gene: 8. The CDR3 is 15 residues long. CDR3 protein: CASSFDRGGGTEAFF. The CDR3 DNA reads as TGCGCCAGCAGCTTCGACAGGGGTGGGGGGACTGAAGCTTTCTTT.

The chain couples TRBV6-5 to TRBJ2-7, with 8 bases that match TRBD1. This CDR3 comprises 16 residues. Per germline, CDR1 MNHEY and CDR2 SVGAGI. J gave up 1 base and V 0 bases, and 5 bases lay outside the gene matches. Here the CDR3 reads CASSYSPGGASYEQYF. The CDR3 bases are TGTGCCAGCAGTTACTCGCCAGGGGGCGCGTCCTACGAGCAGTACTTC.

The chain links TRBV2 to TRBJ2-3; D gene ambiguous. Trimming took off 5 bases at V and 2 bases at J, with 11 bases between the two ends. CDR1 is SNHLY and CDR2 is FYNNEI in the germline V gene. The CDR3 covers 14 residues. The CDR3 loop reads CASSWNKNTDTQYF. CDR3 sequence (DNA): TGTGCCAGCAGTTGGAATAAAAACACAGATACGCAGTATTTT.

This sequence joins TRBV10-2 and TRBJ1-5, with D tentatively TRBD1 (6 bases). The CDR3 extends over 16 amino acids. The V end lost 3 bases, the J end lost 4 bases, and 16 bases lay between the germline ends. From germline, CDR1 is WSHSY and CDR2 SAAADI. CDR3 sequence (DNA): TGCGCCAGCAGTGAAGGGGGGAGGCAGGGAAATCAGCCCCAGCATTTT. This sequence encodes CASSEGGRQGNQPQHF.

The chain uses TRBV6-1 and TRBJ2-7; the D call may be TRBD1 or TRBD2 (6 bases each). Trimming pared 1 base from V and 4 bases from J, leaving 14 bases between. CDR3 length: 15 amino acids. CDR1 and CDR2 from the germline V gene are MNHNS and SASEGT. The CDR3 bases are TGTGCCAGCAGTGAAGGTGGACAGAGCGGGTACGAGCAGTACTTC. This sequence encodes CASSEGGQSGYEQYF.

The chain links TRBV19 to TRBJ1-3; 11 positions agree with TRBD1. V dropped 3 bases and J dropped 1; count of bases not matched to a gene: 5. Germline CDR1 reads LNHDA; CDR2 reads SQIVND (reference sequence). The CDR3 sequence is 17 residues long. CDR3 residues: CASSIRTGGWSGNTIYF. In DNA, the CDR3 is TGTGCCAGTAGTATCCGGACAGGGGGCTGGTCTGGAAACACCATATATTTT.

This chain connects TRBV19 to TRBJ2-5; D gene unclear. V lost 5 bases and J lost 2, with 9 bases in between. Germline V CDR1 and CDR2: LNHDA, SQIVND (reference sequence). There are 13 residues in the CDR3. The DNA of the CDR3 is TGTGCCAGTAGTGTCGACTTTCAAGAGACCCAGTACTTC. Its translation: CASSVDFQETQYF.

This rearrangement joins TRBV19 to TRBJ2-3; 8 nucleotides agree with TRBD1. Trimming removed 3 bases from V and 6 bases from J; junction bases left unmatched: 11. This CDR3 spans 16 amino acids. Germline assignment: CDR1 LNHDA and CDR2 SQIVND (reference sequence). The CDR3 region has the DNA TGTGCCAGTAGTATTTTGCCACCGGGACAGGCGGATACGCAGTATTTT. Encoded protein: CASSILPPGQADTQYF.